These T cell receptor beta chains were read from a single sample in a study of shared clonotypes between healthy human individuals. Generated by immunoSEQ multiplex PCR, the TCRdb table keeps only in-frame clones and is missing some. The repertoire consists of 2 million to 2.5 million clones, with about 95% occurring once and the leading ten covering 0.1% to 0.15%. The source material was naive CD4+ T cells sorted from blood. The receptors were sampled from a man younger than 35 in good health. Each CDR3 is given with its conserved first and last residue. The D gene is left open where the match is weak. Only some rows state a clone size, as once, few, many or a class for expanded clones.

.	.	TRBV25-1	TRBJ2-7	TGTGCCAGCAGGTCCAGCTCCTACGAGCAGTACTTC	CASRSSSYEQYF
.	.	TRBV5-4	TRBJ2-7	TGTGCCAGCAGCTTGGGAGGGACCCTTACCTCCTACGAGCAGTACTTC	CASSLGGTLTSYEQYF
.	TRBD1	TRBV5-1	TRBJ2-7	TGCGCCAGCAGCTTTACAGGGGGTCCCAACGAGCAGTACTTC	CASSFTGGPNEQYF
.	.	TRBV6-6	TRBJ2-7	TGTGCCAGCAGTTATACCCCCGGATCTAGGGGAGAGCAGTACTTC	CASSYTPGSRGEQYF
.	.	TRBV2	TRBJ1-2	TGTGCCAGCAGTGACGGACAGAACTATGGCTACACCTTC	CASSDGQNYGYTF
.	.	TRBV15	TRBJ2-1	TGTGCCACCAGCAGAGAGGGGTTGGGAGAGCAGTTCTTC	CATSREGLGEQFF
.	TRBD1	TRBV5-4	TRBJ2-5	TGTGCCAGCAGCCTGGGGGACAGGGGGCGAGAGACCCAGTACTTC	CASSLGDRGRETQYF
.	TRBD1	TRBV7-8	TRBJ2-5	TGTGCCAGCAGCTTAGGGACAGGGTCCCAAGAGACCCAGTACTTC	CASSLGTGSQETQYF
.	.	TRBV2	TRBJ1-1	TGTGCCAGCAGTTACCCACAGGGAAACACTGAAGCTTTCTTT	CASSYPQGNTEAFF
.	TRBD1	TRBV28	TRBJ2-5	TGTGCCAGCAGTTTATCGGACAGGGGCGGGACCCAGTACTTC	CASSLSDRGGTQYF
.	TRBD2	TRBV29-1	TRBJ2-1	TGCAGCGTCGGGGGGGGCTTGGAGACCTACAATGAGCAGTTCTTC	CSVGGGLETYNEQFF
.	.	TRBV30	TRBJ1-1	TGTGCCTGGAGCCCCGAGCCCGAACAGGAAGCTTTCTTT	CAWSPEPEQEAFF
.	.	TRBV29-1	TRBJ1-3	TGCAGCGGAAGGGAAAGCTCTGGAAACACCATATATTTT	CSGRESSGNTIYF
.	.	TRBV11-3	TRBJ2-7	TGTGCCAGCAGCCGAGGGGGGGGACCCTACGAGCAGTACTTC	CASSRGGGPYEQYF
.	.	TRBV9	TRBJ2-3	TGTGCCAGCAGCGTGTCCCCAGCGACGACAGATACGCAGTATTTT	CASSVSPATTDTQYF
.	TRBD1	TRBV11-2	TRBJ1-1	TGTGCCAGCAGCTCTCAGGGGGCGATTACGAACACTGAAGCTTTCTTT	CASSSQGAITNTEAFF
.	.	TRBV6-5	TRBJ1-2	TGTGCCAGCAGCCGCCGTGTGACAGATAACTATGGCTACACCTTC	CASSRRVTDNYGYTF
.	.	TRBV30	TRBJ1-3	TGTGCCTGGAGTGTATCGGTCGGCAGGGTAGCTGGAAACACCATATATTTT	CAWSVSVGRVAGNTIYF
.	.	TRBV13	TRBJ1-4	TGTGCCAGCTTTCCCCGACGGGGGATAGGGGAAAAACTGTTTTTT	CASFPRRGIGEKLFF
.	.	TRBV18	TRBJ1-4	TGTGCCAGCTCAGCGGGGCTGAATGAAAAACTGTTTTTT	CASSAGLNEKLFF
once	.	TRBV9	TRBJ2-3	TGTGCCAGCAGCGTAGCTGACGTACCAGATACGCAGTATTTT	CASSVADVPDTQYF
.	.	TRBV6-6	TRBJ2-7	TGTGCCAGCAGCTCCATCCGGGGAGCCTACGAGCAGTACTTC	CASSSIRGAYEQYF
.	TRBD2	TRBV10-3	TRBJ2-1	TGTGCCATCAGTGCGGGGGAGCGGGGGATCAATGAGCAGTTCTTC	CAISAGERGINEQFF
.	TRBD2	TRBV6-5	TRBJ2-1	TGTGCCAGCAGTTACGCCCTAGCGGGGGGGCACCATGAGCAGTTCTTC	CASSYALAGGHHEQFF
.	.	TRBV20-1	TRBJ1-1	TGCAGTGCTAGAGATGGCACAGAAGCTTTCTTT	CSARDGTEAFF
once	TRBD2	TRBV7-2	TRBJ2-7	TGTGCCAGCAGCCGCACGGGAGGCACCTACGAGCAGTACTTC	CASSRTGGTYEQYF
once	TRBD1	TRBV6-5	TRBJ1-4	TGTGCCAGCAGGCCTGGGGGACAGGGCCGGGAAAAACTGTTTTTT	CASRPGGQGREKLFF
.	TRBD2	TRBV27	TRBJ2-1	TGTGCCAGCAGTCTGACTAGCGGGAGGGCCTACAATGAGCAGTTCTTC	CASSLTSGRAYNEQFF
.	.	TRBV18	TRBJ2-1	TGTGCCAGCTCACCGATCTCCTACAATGAGCAGTTCTTC	CASSPISYNEQFF
.	.	TRBV10-1	TRBJ2-3	TGCGCCAGCAGTGACCCGGTTGGGAATACGCAGTATTTT	CASSDPVGNTQYF
.	TRBD2	TRBV4-1	TRBJ2-1	TGCGCCAGCAGCCAAGAAGGGACTAGACCTCTCAACAATGAGCAGTTCTTC	CASSQEGTRPLNNEQFF
.	.	TRBV5-4	TRBJ1-2	TGTGCCAGCAGCTTGGCAGCGGGAGGCGGGGGCTATGGCTACACCTTC	CASSLAAGGGGYGYTF
.	TRBD1	TRBV9	TRBJ1-6	TGTGCCAGCAGCCCCGGGACAGGGATCAATTCACCCCTCCACTTT	CASSPGTGINSPLHF
.	.	TRBV6-1	TRBJ1-2	TGTGCCAGCAGGGACATCGATGGCTACACCTTC	CASRDIDGYTF
.	TRBD2	TRBV5-1	TRBJ2-2	TGCGCCAGCGCGGGGACTAGCGGGAAATCCGGGGAGCTGTTTTTT	CASAGTSGKSGELFF
.	.	TRBV29-1	TRBJ2-7	TGCAGCGGAGAAGAGGGTGGCGAGCAGTACTTC	CSGEEGGEQYF
.	.	TRBV30	TRBJ1-1	TGTGCCTGGAGTGTTAGGGGGAACACTGAAGCTTTCTTT	CAWSVRGNTEAFF
.	TRBD2	TRBV11-2	TRBJ2-7	TGTGCCAGCAGCCGAGAGCTAGCGGGAGTTTACGAGCAGTACTTC	CASSRELAGVYEQYF
.	TRBD2	TRBV6-6	TRBJ2-1	TGTGCCAGCACGGGACTAGCGGATCCCTTGGAGCAGTTCTTC	CASTGLADPLEQFF
.	.	TRBV27	TRBJ2-3	TGTGCCAGCAGTTCATGGGAGGGCACAGATACGCAGTATTTT	CASSSWEGTDTQYF
.	.	TRBV19	TRBJ2-7	TGTGCCAGTAATTCGGGGCGGGGACAATACGAGCAGTACTTC	CASNSGRGQYEQYF
.	.	TRBV9	TRBJ1-4	TGTGCCAGCAGCGTAGGGGGGCAGGAAATTGGCACTGAAAAACTGTTTTTT	CASSVGGQEIGTEKLFF
.	.	TRBV2	TRBJ2-6	TGTGCCAACGCTAAGGACAGTCCCGGGGCCAACGTCCTGACTTTC	CANAKDSPGANVLTF
.	.	TRBV5-1	TRBJ1-2	TGCGCCAGCAGCTTAGCACAGTCTAACTATGGCTACACCTTC	CASSLAQSNYGYTF
.	TRBD1	TRBV7-2	TRBJ2-3	TGTGCCAGCAGCCAGGGACAGGGAATTACAGATACGCAGTATTTT	CASSQGQGITDTQYF
once	.	TRBV19	TRBJ2-1	TGTGCCAGTACTACAACAGTTGGTCGAGGCTACAATGAGCAGTTCTTC	CASTTTVGRGYNEQFF
.	.	TRBV4-2	TRBJ1-4	TGTGCCAGCAGCCAAGACCCCTTGAGGGGCGAAGGGGAAAAACTGTTTTTT	CASSQDPLRGEGEKLFF
.	.	TRBV5-1	TRBJ1-2	TGCGCCAGCAGCTTGGCCACCGGGGCTAACTATGGCTACACCTTC	CASSLATGANYGYTF
once	.	TRBV7-9	TRBJ1-2	TGTGCCAGCAGCTTCGACATTTATGGCTACACCTTC	CASSFDIYGYTF
.	TRBD2	TRBV28	TRBJ2-3	TGTGCCAGCAGGCCTCGTACTAGCGGGAAGGGCGATACGCAGTATTTT	CASRPRTSGKGDTQYF